This entry features one T cell receptor beta chain sequence. The antigen is not known. Relying on iRepertoire HTBI primers and Arm-PCR of CDR3 regions, the team built TCR beta libraries. MiXCR, applied by TCRdb to the multiplex PCR reads, yields one record per CDR3 protein. This repertoire shows 450,000 to 500,000 distinct CDR3 sequences, 15% to 20% found once; its top ten account for about 12%. The data are from a study of regulatory T cells in long-lasting Graves disease. There are 13 residues in the CDR3. V gave up 6 bases and J gave up 12 bases, with 21 bases separating them. Germline assignment: CDR1 SGHAT and CDR2 FQNNGV. Overall study findings and caveats: The researchers studied only peripheral blood, not thyroid tissue.

Time point here: newly diagnosed GD, antithyroid drugs for less than 3 months. RNA extracted from PBMCs served as the sequencing template. These sequences were also reported in another study, on T cells in Graves' hyperthyroidism and ophthalmopathy.

The chain joins TRBV11-2 to TRBJ2-7, with D perhaps assigned TRBD1 or TRBD2 (6 bases each). The sequence was obtained from a man aged 40-50 years with Graves disease. Sample: peripheral blood mononuclear cells (PBMCs), taken at new diagnosis, from a patient treated with antithyroid drugs. CDR3 sequence (DNA): TGTGCCAGCAGGGTTTCGGACTCGGGGGCCCCGTACTTC. Encoded protein: CASRVSDSGAPYF.